These 30 T cell receptor beta chains originate from one sample sequenced in a study of blood T cells in healthy people across ages. The second PCR ran 7 to 11 cycles with a sample-barcoded 5' primer and J-beta primers. TCRdb used MiXCR to reprocess the 5' RACE reads, holding one entry per CDR3 protein. The sample yields 500,000 to 600,000 distinct CDR3 sequences, approximately 30% seen once. The sample was blood. These receptors were taken from an older woman in good health.

J is TRBJ1-2 and V is TRBV15; no clear D gene. V shed 1 base and J shed 4 bases, with 10 bases lying between them. The CDR3 extends over 14 amino acids. Germline V gene sequence: CDR1 LNHNV, CDR2 YYDKDF (reference sequence). CDR3 sequence reads: CATSRASQLYGYTF. The DNA of the CDR3 is TGTGCCACCAGCAGAGCTAGCCAACTCTATGGCTACACCTTC.

The chain has TRBV28 and TRBJ1-1; D possibly corresponds to TRBD1 (6 bases). Germline values: CDR1 MDHEN, CDR2 SYDVKM. V lost 5 bases and J lost 1, with 14 bases in between. The CDR3 has 15 residues. The CDR3 nucleotides read TGTGCCAGCAGTCCCGGGACATCTGGGAACACTGAAGCTTTCTTT. It specifies CASSPGTSGNTEAFF. Complete variable domain (other parts from reference TRBV28 and TRBJ1-1): DVKVTQSSRYLVKRTGEKVFLECVQDMDHENMFWYRQDPGLGLRLIYFSYDVKMKEKGDIPEGYSVSREKKERFSLILESASTNQTSMYLCASSPGTSGNTEAFFGQGTRLTVV.

There are a few counts of this clonotype. The V gene is TRBV5-1, the J gene TRBJ2-5, with D unresolved. The V gene lost 5 bases and the J gene lost 2 bases, with 13 bases spanning the gap. Looked up from germline, CDR1 is SGHRS and CDR2 is YFSETQ. The CDR3 consists of 14 residues. The CDR3 is CASRDLRNQETQYF. The CDR3 region has the DNA TGCGCCAGCAGGGACCTTAGAAATCAAGAGACCCAGTACTTC.

The rearrangement links TRBV7-2 to TRBJ2-3, with a weak D call TRBD2 (5 bases). This CDR3 spans 15 amino acids. The V gene's germline CDR1 is SGHTA and CDR2 FQGNSA. V was trimmed by 5 bases and J by 6 bases, leaving 18 bases between them. This chain's CDR3 is CASSPFPRGADTQYF. In DNA, the CDR3 is TGTGCCAGCAGCCCCTTCCCTCGGGGAGCTGATACGCAGTATTTT.

This clonotype occurred a few times. V and J are TRBV5-1 and TRBJ2-7; TRBD1 matches at 7 bases. Trimming took 0 bases from V and 6 from J; bases not matched to a gene: 12. CDR1 and CDR2 from the germline V gene are SGHRS and YFSETQ. This CDR3 spans 16 amino acids. The CDR3 coding sequence is TGCGCCAGCAGCTTGGGTCACCGGGACAGCTTTGGCGAGCAGTACTTC. Protein: CASSLGHRDSFGEQYF.

A few counts support this clonotype. For the CDR3, the DNA is TGTGCCAGCAGCTTTGGGCGGGGGGAGTACGAGCAGTACTTC. Its translation: CASSFGRGEYEQYF. The chain uses TRBV7-2 and TRBJ2-7; 8 nucleotides match TRBD2. Germline CDR1 reads SGHTA; CDR2 reads FQGNSA. Trimming took 3 bases from V and 4 from J; bases not matched to a gene: 5. The CDR3 has 14 residues.

J is TRBJ1-1 and V is TRBV6-6; perhaps TRBD1 as D (6 bases). Per germline, CDR1 MNHNY and CDR2 SVGAGI (reference sequence). V gave up 8 bases and J gave up 5 bases, with 21 bases separating them. The CDR3 is 15 amino acids. The CDR3 sequence is CASLRYRDLGTEAFF. The CDR3 nucleotides are TGTGCCAGCCTACGGTACAGGGATTTAGGGACTGAAGCTTTCTTT.

This clonotype was observed a handful of times. The chain combines TRBV20-1 with TRBJ2-5; D is undetermined. Trimming took off 3 bases at V and 1 base at J, with 6 bases between the two ends. Germline V gene sequence: CDR1 DFQATT, CDR2 SNEGSKA (reference sequence). The CDR3 consists of 12 residues. The CDR3 loop reads CSARKSQETQYF. The CDR3, as DNA: TGCAGTGCTAGGAAGTCCCAAGAGACCCAGTACTTC.

V is TRBV6-1 and J is TRBJ2-5, with D hard to call. CDR1 and CDR2 from the germline V gene are MNHNS and SASEGT. CDR3 length equals 14 residues. Trimming pared 2 bases from V and 4 bases from J, leaving 11 bases between. The CDR3 loop is CASSEIGVGETQYF. The CDR3 DNA reads as TGTGCCAGCAGTGAAATTGGGGTAGGAGAGACCCAGTACTTC.

This chain links TRBV29-1 with TRBJ2-3, with unresolved D. The V end was cut by 7 bases, the J end by 3 bases, with 14 bases between. The CDR3 is 13 amino acids. The germline V gene has CDR1 SQVTM and CDR2 ANQGSEA. The CDR3 is CSALDPMTDTQYF. The CDR3 nucleotides are TGCAGCGCCTTAGACCCCATGACAGATACGCAGTATTTT.

The chain combines TRBV20-1 with TRBJ2-7; possible D gene TRBD2, 5 bases. Trimming stripped 3 bases from V and 6 bases from J, with 15 bases between. Germline V gene sequence: CDR1 DFQATT, CDR2 SNEGSKA (reference sequence). The CDR3 runs to 13 residues. As DNA, the CDR3 is TGCAGTGCTAGCTTCGGGATGAAGGGCGAGCAGTACTTC. It codes for CSASFGMKGEQYF.

V usage is TRBV12-3 or TRBV12-4 and J usage is TRBJ1-2; 8 nucleotides agree with TRBD1. The V gene end was trimmed by 2 bases and the J gene end by 5 bases; junction bases not matched to a gene: 10. This CDR3 spans 16 amino acids. CDR3 amino acids: CASSLKVTGGTYGYTF. CDR3 in DNA: TGTGCCAGCAGTTTAAAGGTCACAGGGGGGACTTATGGCTACACCTTC.

The rearrangement joins TRBV6-5 to TRBJ1-2, with D uncertain. V lost 8 bases and J lost 7, with 14 bases in between. Germline CDR1 and CDR2: MNHEY and SVGAGI. The CDR3 covers 12 residues. For the CDR3, the DNA is TGTGCCAGCCGAATCCCTATGGGTGGCTACACCTTC. This codes for CASRIPMGGYTF.

The chain carries TRBV9 and TRBJ2-3; 10 bases are shared with TRBD1. The V segment lost 4 bases and the J segment 4 bases; nucleotides outside the gene matches: 3. CDR3 length: 14 amino acids. The germline gives CDR1 SGDLS, CDR2 YYNGEE. The CDR3 loop reads CASSRTGGADTQYF. In DNA, the CDR3 is TGTGCCAGCAGCCGGACAGGGGGGGCAGATACGCAGTATTTT.

In this sample, this clonotype turned up a few times. A much bigger clone sits one base away, suggesting this may be a read error. This rearrangement joins TRBV29-1 to TRBJ2-5; no reliable D call. Trimming left V 4 bases short and J 3 bases short, with 15 bases between. CDR3 length: 14 residues. Germline V gene sequence: CDR1 SQVTM, CDR2 ANQGSEA. The CDR3: CSVVTGRLKETQYF. The CDR3 DNA reads as TGCAGCGTTGTCACGGGCAGATTAAAAGAGACCCAGTACTTC.

The sample holds a few counts of this clonotype. The rearrangement uses TRBV20-1 and TRBJ2-5; D assignment may be TRBD1 or TRBD2 (5 bases each). CDR1 is DFQATT and CDR2 is SNEGSKA in the germline V gene (reference sequence). V was clipped by 4 bases and J by 11 bases, with 20 bases between them. This CDR3 is 13 amino acids long. The CDR3 DNA is TGCAGTGCTATCCCGGGACCGGGCGCTGGGCAGTACTTC. This codes for CSAIPGPGAGQYF.

This clonotype turned up a few times. The genes are TRBV5-1 and TRBJ2-1; D may be TRBD2 (6 bases). From germline, CDR1 is SGHRS and CDR2 YFSETQ. Deletions cut 4 bases from V and 6 bases from J, with 14 bases between. The CDR3 totals 14 residues. CDR3 protein: CASSPAGLGNEQFF. CDR3 in DNA: TGCGCCAGCAGCCCAGCGGGTTTGGGCAATGAGCAGTTCTTC.

This chain connects TRBV12-3 or TRBV12-4 to TRBJ1-2; D perhaps matches TRBD1 (5 bases). Deletions cut 3 bases from V and 7 bases from J, with 9 bases between. The CDR3 is 12 residues long. CDR3 sequence reads: CASSFLGVGYTF. CDR3 coding DNA: TGTGCCAGCAGTTTTTTGGGGGTTGGCTACACCTTC.

The chain couples TRBV7-2 to TRBJ2-1; D call uncertain. V was shortened by 1 base and J by 8 bases, with 12 bases between the two germline ends. This CDR3 comprises 14 residues. CDR1 SGHTA and CDR2 FQGNSA come from the germline V gene. The CDR3 reads CASSLDMIRDEQFF. In DNA form, the CDR3 reads TGTGCCAGCAGCTTAGATATGATACGGGATGAGCAGTTCTTC.

The rearrangement links TRBV5-1 to TRBJ2-1, with unresolved D. The CDR3 is made up of 13 amino acids. With 1 base removed from V and 8 bases from J, the gap between germline ends came to 10 bases. CDR1 SGHRS and CDR2 YFSETQ come from the germline V gene. This CDR3 is CASSLSSLDEQFF. In nucleotides, the CDR3 is TGCGCCAGCAGCTTGAGCAGTCTGGATGAGCAGTTCTTC.

This sequence joins TRBV3-1 and TRBJ1-1, with 7 bases lining up with TRBD1. Trimming at V came to 1 base and at J to 10 bases, leaving 15 bases not matched to a gene. This CDR3 spans 16 amino acids. Germline V lookup: CDR1 LGHDT, CDR2 YNNKEL (reference sequence). DNA of the CDR3: TGTGCCAGCAGCCAAGCTTTAGGGGGCGAGGCCCGGTTAGCTTTCTTT. Translating it yields CASSQALGGEARLAFF.

The chain recombines TRBV6-1 with TRBJ2-3; TRBD2 agrees at 13 bases. The V and J ends lost 6 bases and 4 bases, in that order; junction bases with no gene match: 7. Germline CDR1 is MNHNS and CDR2 is SASEGT. The CDR3 is made up of 16 amino acids. The CDR3 bases are TGTGCCAGCAGCCGAACTAGCGGGGGGGCCCCAGATACGCAGTATTTT. It codes for CASSRTSGGAPDTQYF.

The V call is TRBV5-5, the J call TRBJ1-6; 10 nucleotides align to TRBD1. The CDR3 is 16 residues long. The ends lost 4 bases at V and 8 bases at J; junction bases unmatched: 9. The V gene's germline CDR1 is SGHKS and CDR2 YYEKEE (reference sequence). The CDR3 loop reads CASSVRDRGNDSPLHF. CDR3 DNA sequence: TGTGCCAGCAGCGTTCGGGACAGGGGTAATGATTCACCCCTCCACTTT.

This clonotype was counted only a few times. The chain has TRBV4-1 and TRBJ2-7; weak D call: TRBD1 (6 bases). CDR3 size: 15 residues. In germline, CDR1 is MGHRA, CDR2 YSYEKL. V was pared by 2 bases and J by 2 bases, with 13 bases between. Written as DNA, the CDR3 is TGCGCCAGCAGCCAATTTCCCAGGGGTACCTACGAGCAGTACTTC. This sequence encodes CASSQFPRGTYEQYF.

The rearrangement joins TRBV5-1 to TRBJ2-7; the match to TRBD2 covers 11 bases. The CDR3 is made up of 18 amino acids. J was trimmed by 0 bases and V by 7 bases; bases with no gene match: 15. In germline, CDR1 is SGHRS, CDR2 YFSETQ. The CDR3: CASGHGTSGLTGSYEQYF. The CDR3 bases are TGCGCCAGCGGCCACGGGACTAGCGGACTCACGGGCTCCTACGAGCAGTACTTC.

This clonotype was seen more than once but under ten times. V and J are TRBV12-3 or TRBV12-4 and TRBJ1-6; tentatively, D is TRBD1 (5 bases). The CDR3 loop spans 14 amino acids. V shed 4 bases and J shed 10 bases, with 14 bases lying between them. The CDR3 DNA reads as TGTGCCAGCAGTTCTCTGAGGGGCCAGTCACCCCTCCACTTT. It translates to CASSSLRGQSPLHF.

The genes are TRBV7-8 and TRBJ1-2, with unresolved D. Trimming removed 5 bases from V and 8 bases from J, with 18 bases in between. Germline lookup yields CDR1 SGHVS and CDR2 FQNEAQ. The CDR3 runs 14 residues. In DNA, the CDR3 is TGTGCCAGCAGCGTAGTCCGGGGTGTAGAGGGCTACACCTTC. Protein: CASSVVRGVEGYTF. Looking up the rest from reference TRBV7-8 and TRBJ1-2 gives the full variable domain: GAGVSQSPRYKVAKRGQDVALRCDPISGHVSLFWYQQALGQGPEFLTYFQNEAQLDKSGLPSDRFFAERPEGSVSTLKIQRTQQEDSAVYLCASSVVRGVEGYTFGSGTRLTVV.

This clonotype has at least ten counts. This rearrangement joins TRBV10-3 to TRBJ1-1; D remains unclear. Germline-derived CDR1 and CDR2 are ENHRY and SYGVKD. V lost 11 bases and J 4 bases, leaving 17 bases between the germline ends. This CDR3 is built from 13 residues. CDR3 coding DNA: TGTGCCGTCCAGGACGCCGGGTTCACTGAAGCTTTCTTT. Amino acid sequence: CAVQDAGFTEAFF.

This clonotype has more than one count but fewer than ten. Its ends do not fully match the called genes, so a read error is possible. The chain combines TRBV6-2 or TRBV6-3 with TRBJ2-3, with D perhaps given as TRBD1 or TRBD2 (6 bases each). The length of the CDR3 is 16 residues. From germline, CDR1 is MNHEY and CDR2 SVGEGT. The CDR3 is CTSSTGAKGSTDTQYF. As DNA, the CDR3 is TGTACCAGCAGTACGGGGGCCAAGGGGAGCACAGATACGCAGTATTTT.

The chain employs TRBV24-1 and TRBJ2-5, with 8 bases identical to TRBD1. This CDR3 is 15 amino acids long. Trimming cost V 3 bases and J 2 bases; bases outside gene matches: 4. The germline V gene has CDR1 KGHDR and CDR2 SFDVKD. CDR3 DNA: TGTGCCACCAGTGATATGACAGGGGTTCAAGAGACCCAGTACTTC. It codes for CATSDMTGVQETQYF.